Here is one T cell receptor beta chain with its context. Antigen unknown. The record originates from a study of CD8 T cells in Susac syndrome. Study-level points and caveats: CD8+ clonal expansion in Susac was maximal in TEMRA cells and in active patients.

Random hexamers primed reverse transcription of about 0.5 to 1 ug RNA. From the immunoSEQ multiplex PCR reads, TCRdb called clonotypes with MiXCR, one entry per CDR3 protein. Found here are about 83,000 distinct CDR3 sequences, just under 95% of them singletons; the top ten hold roughly 0.46%. The source material was CD8+ T cells from PBMCs. This receptor was taken from a human donor with Susac syndrome.

CDR3 region: CATTLVRDEQFF. DNA of the CDR3: TGTGCCACCACCCTAGTTCGCGATGAGCAGTTCTTC. This rearrangement joins TRBV2 to TRBJ2-1; unclear D gene. The CDR3 spans 12 residues. Trimming pared 10 bases from V and 8 bases from J, leaving 15 bases between. CDR1 and CDR2 from the germline V gene are SNHLY and FYNNEI.